The 8 T cell receptor beta chains in this list originate from one sample, sequenced in a study of monozygotic twins with inflammatory bowel disease. TCRdb re-called the 5' RACE reads; one entry per CDR3 protein, DNA not given. In all, the sample yields about 450,000 distinct CDR3 sequences. Specimen: blood. The source of these receptors is a human donor with ulcerative colitis or Crohn's disease, or a healthy co-twin of an affected twin (not recorded which).

This chain uses TRBV5-1 with TRBJ2-7. This CDR3 comprises 12 residues. Germline V gives CDR1 SGHRS, CDR2 YFSETQ. CDR3 sequence reads: CASSLGASEQYF. The full variable domain, in which reference TRBV5-1 and TRBJ2-7 provide the parts outside the CDR3, is KAGVTQTPRYLIKTRGQQVTLSCSPISGHRSVSWYQQTPGQGLQFLFEYFSETQRNKGNFPGRFSGRQFSNSRSEMNVSTLELGDSALYLCASSLGASEQYFGPGTRLTVT.

The chain is built from TRBV12-3 or TRBV12-4 and TRBJ1-1; TCRdb gives TRBD1 as the D gene, but with no DNA this cannot be confirmed. The CDR3 consists of 15 residues. CDR3 protein: CATLRGQGLKDEAFF.

The chain employs TRBV6-1 and TRBJ1-5; TCRdb calls TRBD1, which cannot be checked without DNA. CDR1 is MNHNS, CDR2 SASEGT, per germline. This CDR3 comprises 15 residues. CDR3 amino acids: CASRQAGTGSQPQHF.

The chain uses TRBV18 and TRBJ1-4. The CDR3 sequence is 11 residues long. The germline V gene has CDR1 KGHSH and CDR2 LQKENI. This chain's CDR3 is CASSDREKLFF.

The V gene is TRBV18, the J gene TRBJ2-1; TCRdb proposes TRBD1, but this gene call is untestable without DNA. The length of the CDR3 is 13 residues. Germline V gene lookup returns CDR1 KGHSH and CDR2 LQKENI. The CDR3 loop reads CASSPLNRGEQFF.

The V gene is TRBV12-3 or TRBV12-4, the J gene TRBJ1-2. The CDR3 consists of 15 residues. The CDR3 loop is CASSQEAGLSYGYTF.

The chain combines TRBV3-1 with TRBJ2-5; no DNA is available, so the TRBD1 call from TCRdb remains unchecked. Germline V gene lookup returns CDR1 LGHDT and CDR2 YNNKEL (reference sequence). This CDR3 spans 15 amino acids. CDR3 amino acids: CASSTPLTGQETQYF.

The chain is built from TRBV7-9 and TRBJ2-3; the D call from TCRdb, TRBD1, cannot be confirmed without DNA. From germline, CDR1 is SEHNR and CDR2 FQNEAQ (reference sequence). The CDR3 runs 15 residues. CDR3 loop: CASSSAPGVTDTQYF.